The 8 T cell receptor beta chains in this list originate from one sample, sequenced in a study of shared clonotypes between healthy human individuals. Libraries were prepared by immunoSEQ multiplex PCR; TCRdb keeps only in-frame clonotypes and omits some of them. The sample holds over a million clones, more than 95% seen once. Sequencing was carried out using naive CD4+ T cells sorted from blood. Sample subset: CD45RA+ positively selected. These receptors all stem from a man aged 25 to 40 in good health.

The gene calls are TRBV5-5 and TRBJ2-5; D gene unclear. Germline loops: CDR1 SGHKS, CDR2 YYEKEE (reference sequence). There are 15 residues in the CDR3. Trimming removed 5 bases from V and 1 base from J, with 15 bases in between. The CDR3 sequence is CASRYTGSTQETQYF. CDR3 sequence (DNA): TGTGCCAGCAGATATACCGGGTCTACCCAAGAGACCCAGTACTTC.

The CDR3 is CASSMAKNTGELFF. The CDR3 nucleotides read TGTGCCAGTAGTATGGCTAAGAACACCGGGGAGCTGTTTTTT. The chain couples TRBV19 to TRBJ2-2; D is unclear. Germline CDR1 is LNHDA and CDR2 is SQIVND (reference sequence). Trimming took 3 bases from V and 1 from J, leaving 6 bases between them. CDR3 length: 14 amino acids.

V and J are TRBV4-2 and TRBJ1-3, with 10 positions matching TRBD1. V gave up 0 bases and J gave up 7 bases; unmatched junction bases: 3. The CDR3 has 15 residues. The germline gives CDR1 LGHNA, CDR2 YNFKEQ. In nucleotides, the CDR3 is TGTGCCAGCAGCCAAGAAGGGACAGGGGACAACACCATATATTTT. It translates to CASSQEGTGDNTIYF.

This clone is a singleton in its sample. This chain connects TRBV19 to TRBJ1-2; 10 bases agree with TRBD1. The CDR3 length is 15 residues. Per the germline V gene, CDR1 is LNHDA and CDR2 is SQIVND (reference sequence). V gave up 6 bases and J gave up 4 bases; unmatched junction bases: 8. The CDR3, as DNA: TGTGCCAGTAGGTCGACAGGGGGCGGTGGCTATGGCTACACCTTC. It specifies CASRSTGGGGYGYTF.

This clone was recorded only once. CDR3 coding DNA: TGCAGCGTTGTGGGTAAGGACACTGAAGCTTTCTTT. Translated: CSVVGKDTEAFF. This sequence joins TRBV29-1 and TRBJ1-1; D is undetermined. The germline V gene encodes CDR1 SQVTM and CDR2 ANQGSEA. This CDR3 comprises 12 residues. Trimming took 4 bases from V and 3 from J, leaving 9 bases between them.

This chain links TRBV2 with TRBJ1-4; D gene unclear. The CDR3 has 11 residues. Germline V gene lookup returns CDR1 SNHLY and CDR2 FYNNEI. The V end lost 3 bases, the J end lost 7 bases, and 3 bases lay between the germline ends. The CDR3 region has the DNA TGTGCCAGCAGTGAGTTTGAAAAACTGTTTTTT. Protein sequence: CASSEFEKLFF. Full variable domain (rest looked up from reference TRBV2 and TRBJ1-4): EPEVTQTPSHQVTQMGQEVILRCVPISNHLYFYWYRQILGQKVEFLVSFYNNEISEKSEIFDDQFSVERPDGSNFTLKIRSTKLEDSAMYFCASSEFEKLFFGSGTQLSVL.

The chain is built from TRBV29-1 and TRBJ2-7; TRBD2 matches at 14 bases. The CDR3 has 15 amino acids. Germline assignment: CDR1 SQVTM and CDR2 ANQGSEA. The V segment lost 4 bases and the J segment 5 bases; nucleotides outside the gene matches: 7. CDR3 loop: CSVGLAGGPRDEQYF. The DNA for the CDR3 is TGCAGCGTTGGACTAGCGGGAGGGCCTAGGGACGAGCAGTACTTC.

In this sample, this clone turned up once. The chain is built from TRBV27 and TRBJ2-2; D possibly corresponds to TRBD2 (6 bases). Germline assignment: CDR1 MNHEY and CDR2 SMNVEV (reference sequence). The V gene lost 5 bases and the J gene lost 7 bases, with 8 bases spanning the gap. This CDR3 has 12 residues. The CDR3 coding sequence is TGTGCCAGCAGTGCTAGCGTCGGGGAGCTGTTTTTT. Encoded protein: CASSASVGELFF.